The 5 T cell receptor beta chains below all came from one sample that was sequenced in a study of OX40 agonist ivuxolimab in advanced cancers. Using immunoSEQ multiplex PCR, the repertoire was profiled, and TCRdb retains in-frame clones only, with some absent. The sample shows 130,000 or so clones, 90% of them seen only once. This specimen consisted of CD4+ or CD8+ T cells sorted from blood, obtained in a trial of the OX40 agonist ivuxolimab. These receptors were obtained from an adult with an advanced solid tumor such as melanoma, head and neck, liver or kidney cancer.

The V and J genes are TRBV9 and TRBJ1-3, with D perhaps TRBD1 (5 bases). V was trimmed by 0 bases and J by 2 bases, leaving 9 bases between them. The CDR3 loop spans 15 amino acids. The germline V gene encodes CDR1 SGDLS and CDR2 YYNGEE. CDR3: CASSVETGAGNTIYF. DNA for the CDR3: TGTGCCAGCAGCGTAGAAACGGGGGCTGGAAACACCATATATTTT.

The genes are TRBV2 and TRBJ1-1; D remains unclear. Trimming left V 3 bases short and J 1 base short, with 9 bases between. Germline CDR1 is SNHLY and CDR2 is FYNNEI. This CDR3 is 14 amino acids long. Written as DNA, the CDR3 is TGTGCCAGCAGTGAGGGAAGGGCGAACACTGAAGCTTTCTTT. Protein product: CASSEGRANTEAFF.

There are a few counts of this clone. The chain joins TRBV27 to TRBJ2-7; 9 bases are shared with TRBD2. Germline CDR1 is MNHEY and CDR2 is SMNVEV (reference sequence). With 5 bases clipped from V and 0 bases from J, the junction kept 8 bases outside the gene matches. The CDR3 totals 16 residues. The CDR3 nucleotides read TGTGCCAGCAGTCCAGGCAGCGGGAGGTCCTCCTACGAGCAGTACTTC. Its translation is CASSPGSGRSSYEQYF.

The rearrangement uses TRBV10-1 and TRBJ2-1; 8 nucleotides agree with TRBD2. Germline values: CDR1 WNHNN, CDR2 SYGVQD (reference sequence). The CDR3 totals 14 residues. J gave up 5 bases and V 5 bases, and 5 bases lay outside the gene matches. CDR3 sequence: CASSSGTSDNEQFF. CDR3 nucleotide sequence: TGCGCCAGCAGTTCGGGGACTAGTGACAATGAGCAGTTCTTC.

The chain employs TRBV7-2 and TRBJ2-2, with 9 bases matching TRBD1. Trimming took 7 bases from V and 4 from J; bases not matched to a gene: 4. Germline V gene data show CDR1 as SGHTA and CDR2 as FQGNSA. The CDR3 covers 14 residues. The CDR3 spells CASKGQGGTGELFF. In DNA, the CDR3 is TGTGCCAGCAAGGGACAGGGAGGCACCGGGGAGCTGTTTTTT. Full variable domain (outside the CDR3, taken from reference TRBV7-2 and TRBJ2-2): GAGVSQSPSNKVTEKGKDVELRCDPISGHTALYWYRQSLGQGLEFLIYFQGNSAPDKSGLPSDRFSAERTGGSVSTLTIQRTQQEDSAVYLCASKGQGGTGELFFGEGSRLTVL.